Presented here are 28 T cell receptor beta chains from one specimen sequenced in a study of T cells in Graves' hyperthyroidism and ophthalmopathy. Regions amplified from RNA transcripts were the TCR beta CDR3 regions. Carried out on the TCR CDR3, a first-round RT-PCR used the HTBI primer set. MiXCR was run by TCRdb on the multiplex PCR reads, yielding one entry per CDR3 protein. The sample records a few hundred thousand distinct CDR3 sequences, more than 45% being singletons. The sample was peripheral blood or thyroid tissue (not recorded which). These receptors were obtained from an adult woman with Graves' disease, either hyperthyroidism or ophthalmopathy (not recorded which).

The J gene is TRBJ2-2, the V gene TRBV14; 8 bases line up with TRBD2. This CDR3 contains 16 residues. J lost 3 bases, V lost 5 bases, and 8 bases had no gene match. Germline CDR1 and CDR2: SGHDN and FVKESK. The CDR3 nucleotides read TGTGCCAGCAGCGTCGGGTTAGCGGGGTACACCGGGGAGCTGTTTTTT. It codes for CASSVGLAGYTGELFF.

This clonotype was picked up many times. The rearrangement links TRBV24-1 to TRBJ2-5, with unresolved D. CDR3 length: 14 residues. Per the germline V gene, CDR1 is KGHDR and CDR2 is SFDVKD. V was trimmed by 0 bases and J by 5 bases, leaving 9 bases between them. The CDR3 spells CATSDLLVRETQYF. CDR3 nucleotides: TGTGCCACCAGTGATTTGCTGGTCCGCGAGACCCAGTACTTC.

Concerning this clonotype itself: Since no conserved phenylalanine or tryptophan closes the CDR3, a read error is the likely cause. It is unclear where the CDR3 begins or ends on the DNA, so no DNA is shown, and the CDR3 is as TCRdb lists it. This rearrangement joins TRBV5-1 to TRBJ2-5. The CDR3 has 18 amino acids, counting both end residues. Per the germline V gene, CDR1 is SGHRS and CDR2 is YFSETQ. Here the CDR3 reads CASSLGSTTGNYGYTFGS.

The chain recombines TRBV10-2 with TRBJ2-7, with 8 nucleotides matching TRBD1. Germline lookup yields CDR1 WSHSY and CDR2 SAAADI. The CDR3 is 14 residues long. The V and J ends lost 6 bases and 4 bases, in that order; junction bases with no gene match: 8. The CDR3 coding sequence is TGCGCCAGCAGAAACCTAGGACAGGGTTACGAGCAGTACTTC. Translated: CASRNLGQGYEQYF.

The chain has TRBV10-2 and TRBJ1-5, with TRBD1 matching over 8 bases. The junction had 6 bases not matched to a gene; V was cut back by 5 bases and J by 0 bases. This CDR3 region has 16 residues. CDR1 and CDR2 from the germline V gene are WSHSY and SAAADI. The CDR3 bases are TGCGCCAGCAGTTCCGGGACAGGCCATAGCAATCAGCCCCAGCATTTT. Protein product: CASSSGTGHSNQPQHF.

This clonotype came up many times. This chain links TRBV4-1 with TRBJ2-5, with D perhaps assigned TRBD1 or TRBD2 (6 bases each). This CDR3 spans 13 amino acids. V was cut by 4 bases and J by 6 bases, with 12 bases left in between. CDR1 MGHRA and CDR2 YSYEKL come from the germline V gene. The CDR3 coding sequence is TGCGCCAGCAGCCGCCGAGGGGGGCAGACCCAGTACTTC. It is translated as CASSRRGGQTQYF.

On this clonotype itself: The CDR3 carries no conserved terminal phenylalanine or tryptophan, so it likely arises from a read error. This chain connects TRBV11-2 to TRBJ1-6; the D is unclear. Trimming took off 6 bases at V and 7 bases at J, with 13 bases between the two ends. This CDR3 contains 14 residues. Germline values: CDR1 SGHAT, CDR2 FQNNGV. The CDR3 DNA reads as TGTGCCAGCAGTTTCGGCAGCAAGAATTCACCCCTCCACTCT. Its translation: CASSFGSKNSPLHS.

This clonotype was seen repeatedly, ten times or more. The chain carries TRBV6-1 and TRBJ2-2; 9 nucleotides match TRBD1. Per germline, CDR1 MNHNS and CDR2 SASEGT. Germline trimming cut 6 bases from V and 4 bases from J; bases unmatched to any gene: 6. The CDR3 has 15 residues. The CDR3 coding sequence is TGTGCCAGCAGACAGGGGGCGCGTTTCACCGGGGAGCTGTTTTTT. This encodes CASRQGARFTGELFF.

Here the CDR3 reads CSALSGSPIEQYF. The CDR3 nucleotides read TGCAGTGCTCTTAGCGGGAGCCCTATCGAGCAGTACTTC. The V gene is TRBV20-1, the J gene TRBJ2-7, with TRBD2 identical over 9 bases. V dropped 5 bases and J dropped 6; count of bases not matched to a gene: 8. Germline assignment: CDR1 DFQATT and CDR2 SNEGSKA (reference sequence). This CDR3 comprises 13 residues.

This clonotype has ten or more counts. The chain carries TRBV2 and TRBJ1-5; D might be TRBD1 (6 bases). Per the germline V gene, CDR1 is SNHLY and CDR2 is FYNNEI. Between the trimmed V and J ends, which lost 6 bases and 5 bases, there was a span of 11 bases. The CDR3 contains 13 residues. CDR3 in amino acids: CASRRGEDQPQHF. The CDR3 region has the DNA TGTGCCAGCAGGAGGGGGGAAGATCAGCCCCAGCATTTT.

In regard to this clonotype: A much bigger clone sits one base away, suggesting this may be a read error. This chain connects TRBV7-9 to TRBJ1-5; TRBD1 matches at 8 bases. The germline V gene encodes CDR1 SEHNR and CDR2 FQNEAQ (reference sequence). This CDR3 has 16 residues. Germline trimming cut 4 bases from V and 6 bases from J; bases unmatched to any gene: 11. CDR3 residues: CASSYIGQGIGQPQHF. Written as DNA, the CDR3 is TGTGCCAGCAGCTACATCGGACAGGGAATCGGTCAGCCCCAGCATTTT.

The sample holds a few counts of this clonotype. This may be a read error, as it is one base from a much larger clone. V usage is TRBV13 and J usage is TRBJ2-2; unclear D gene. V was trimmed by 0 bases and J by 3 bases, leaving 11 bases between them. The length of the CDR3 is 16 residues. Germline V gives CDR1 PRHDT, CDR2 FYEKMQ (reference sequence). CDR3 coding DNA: TGTGCCAGCAGCTTAGGCGCAGTGGGCCACACCGGGGAGCTGTTTTTT. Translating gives CASSLGAVGHTGELFF.

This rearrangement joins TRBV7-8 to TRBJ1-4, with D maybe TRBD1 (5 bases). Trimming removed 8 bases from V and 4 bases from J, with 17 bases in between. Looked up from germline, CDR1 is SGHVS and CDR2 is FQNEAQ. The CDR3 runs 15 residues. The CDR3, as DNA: TGTGCCAGCGGAAGAGGAGGGGTGGGTAATGAAAAACTGTTTTTT. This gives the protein CASGRGGVGNEKLFF.

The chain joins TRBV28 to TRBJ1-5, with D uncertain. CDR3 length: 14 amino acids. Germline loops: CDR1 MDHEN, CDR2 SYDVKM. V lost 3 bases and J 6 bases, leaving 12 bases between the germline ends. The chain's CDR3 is CASSLSGLVQPQHF. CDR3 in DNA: TGTGCCAGCAGTTTGTCTGGGTTGGTTCAGCCCCAGCATTTT.

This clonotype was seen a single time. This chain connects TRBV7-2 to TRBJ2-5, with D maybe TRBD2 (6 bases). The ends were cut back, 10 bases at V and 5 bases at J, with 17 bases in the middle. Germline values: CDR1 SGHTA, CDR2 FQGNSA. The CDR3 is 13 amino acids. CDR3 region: CATSRGTAETQYF. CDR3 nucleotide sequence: TGTGCCACCAGTCGCGGGACGGCGGAGACCCAGTACTTC. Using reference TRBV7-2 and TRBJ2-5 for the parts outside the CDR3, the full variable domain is GAGVSQSPSNKVTEKGKDVELRCDPISGHTALYWYRQSLGQGLEFLIYFQGNSAPDKSGLPSDRFSAERTGGSVSTLTIQRTQQEDSAVYLCATSRGTAETQYFGPGTRLLVL.

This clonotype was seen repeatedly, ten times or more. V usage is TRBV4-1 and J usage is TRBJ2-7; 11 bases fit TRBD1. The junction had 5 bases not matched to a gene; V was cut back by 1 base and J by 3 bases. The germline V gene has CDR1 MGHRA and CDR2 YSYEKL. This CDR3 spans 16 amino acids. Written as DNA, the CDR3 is TGCGCCAGCAGCCAAGCCGGGACAGGGGGTGACTACGAGCAGTACTTC. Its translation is CASSQAGTGGDYEQYF.

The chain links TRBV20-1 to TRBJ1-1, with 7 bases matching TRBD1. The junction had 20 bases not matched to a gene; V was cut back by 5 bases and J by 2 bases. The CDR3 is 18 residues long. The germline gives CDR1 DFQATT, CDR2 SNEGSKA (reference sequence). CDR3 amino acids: CSAQQAAGQLSGNTEAFF. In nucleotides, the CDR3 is TGCAGTGCTCAGCAAGCCGCGGGACAGCTCTCTGGAAACACTGAAGCTTTCTTT.

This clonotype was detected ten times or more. This chain's CDR3 is CASSVNRGSREQYF. DNA of the CDR3: TGTGCCAGCAGCGTAAACAGGGGATCTAGGGAGCAGTACTTC. V and J are TRBV9 and TRBJ2-7; 7 bases agree with TRBD1. The V and J ends lost 1 base and 7 bases, in that order; junction bases with no gene match: 8. CDR3 length: 14 residues. The germline V gene encodes CDR1 SGDLS and CDR2 YYNGEE.

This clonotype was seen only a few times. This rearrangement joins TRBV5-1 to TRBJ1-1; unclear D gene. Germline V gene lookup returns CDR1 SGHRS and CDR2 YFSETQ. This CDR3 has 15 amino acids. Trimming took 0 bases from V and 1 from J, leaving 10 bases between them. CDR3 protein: CASSLDASSNTEAFF. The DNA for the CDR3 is TGCGCCAGCAGCTTGGATGCGTCCTCGAACACTGAAGCTTTCTTT. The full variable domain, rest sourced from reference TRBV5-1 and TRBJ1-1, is KAGVTQTPRYLIKTRGQQVTLSCSPISGHRSVSWYQQTPGQGLQFLFEYFSETQRNKGNFPGRFSGRQFSNSRSEMNVSTLELGDSALYLCASSLDASSNTEAFFGQGTRLTVV.

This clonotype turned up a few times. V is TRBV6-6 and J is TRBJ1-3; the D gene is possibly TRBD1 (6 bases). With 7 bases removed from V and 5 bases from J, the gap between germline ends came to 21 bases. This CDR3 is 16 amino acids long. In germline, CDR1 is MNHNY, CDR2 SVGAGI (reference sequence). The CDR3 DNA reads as TGTGCCAGCAATCCTCAGGGGATAGGGTATCGAAACACCATATATTTT. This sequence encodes CASNPQGIGYRNTIYF.

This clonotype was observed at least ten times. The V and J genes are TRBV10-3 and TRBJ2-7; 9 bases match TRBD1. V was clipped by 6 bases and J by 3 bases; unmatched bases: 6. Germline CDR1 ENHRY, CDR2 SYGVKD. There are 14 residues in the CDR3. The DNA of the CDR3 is TGTGCCATCAGCGGACAGGGGATAGGCTACGAGCAGTACTTC. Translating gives CAISGQGIGYEQYF.

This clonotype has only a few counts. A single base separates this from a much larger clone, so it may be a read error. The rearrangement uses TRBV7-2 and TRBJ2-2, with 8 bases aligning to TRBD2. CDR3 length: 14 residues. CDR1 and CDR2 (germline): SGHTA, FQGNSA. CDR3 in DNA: TGTGCCAGCAGCTTTAGCGGGATTAGCGGGGAGCTGTGTTTT. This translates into CASSFSGISGELCF.

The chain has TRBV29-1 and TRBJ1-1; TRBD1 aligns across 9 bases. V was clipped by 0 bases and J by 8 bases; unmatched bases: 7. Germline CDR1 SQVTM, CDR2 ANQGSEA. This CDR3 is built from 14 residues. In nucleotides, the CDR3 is TGCAGCGTTGAAGAACCACCGGGACAGGGAGAAGCTTTCTTT. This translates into CSVEEPPGQGEAFF.

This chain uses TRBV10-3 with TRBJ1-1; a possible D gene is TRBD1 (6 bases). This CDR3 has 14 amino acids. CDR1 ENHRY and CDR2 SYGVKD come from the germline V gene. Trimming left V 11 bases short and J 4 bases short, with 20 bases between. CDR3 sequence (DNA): TGTGCCGGCACCAGGGGTAGGGCCGGCACTGAAGCTTTCTTT. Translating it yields CAGTRGRAGTEAFF.

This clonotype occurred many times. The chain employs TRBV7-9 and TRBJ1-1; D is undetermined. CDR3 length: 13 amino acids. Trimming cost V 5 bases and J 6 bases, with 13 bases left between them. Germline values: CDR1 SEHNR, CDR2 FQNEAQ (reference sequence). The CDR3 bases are TGTGCCAGCAGCCGACCTCCTGCCGCTGAAGCTTTCTTT. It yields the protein CASSRPPAAEAFF.

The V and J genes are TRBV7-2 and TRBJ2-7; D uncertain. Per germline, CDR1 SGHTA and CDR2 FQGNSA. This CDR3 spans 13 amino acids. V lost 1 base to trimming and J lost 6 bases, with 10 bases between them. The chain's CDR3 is CASSLVGWSEQYF. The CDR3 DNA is TGTGCCAGCAGCTTAGTGGGGTGGAGCGAGCAGTACTTC.

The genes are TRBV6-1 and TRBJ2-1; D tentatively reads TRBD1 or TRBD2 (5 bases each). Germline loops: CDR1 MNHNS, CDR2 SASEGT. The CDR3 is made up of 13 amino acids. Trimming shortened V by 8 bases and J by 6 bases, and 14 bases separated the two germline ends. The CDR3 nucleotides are TGTGCCAGCCGAGAGGGGAAGGGCAATGAGCAGTTCTTC. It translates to CASREGKGNEQFF.

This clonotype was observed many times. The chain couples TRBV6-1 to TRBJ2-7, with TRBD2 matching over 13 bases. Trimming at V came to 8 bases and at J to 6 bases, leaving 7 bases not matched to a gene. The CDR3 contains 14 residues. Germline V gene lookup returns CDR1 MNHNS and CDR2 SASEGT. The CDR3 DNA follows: TGTGCCAGCGGGGGACTAGCGGGATCTGGCGAGCAGTACTTC. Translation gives CASGGLAGSGEQYF.